The 23 T cell receptor beta chains listed next were all sequenced from one sample in a study of T cell repertoires in cytomegalovirus infection. TCRdb processed the reads anew with MiXCR; each CDR3 protein has one entry. Seen here are over 120,000 distinct CDR3 sequences, over 25% observed once, and the top ten hold around half. No antigen has been assigned to these receptors. The material sequenced was CD8+ T cells from cultured PBMCs, taken from culture after CMV antigen stimulation. Source of these receptors: a human donor in good health (CMV status not recorded). Some clones in this sample may be carry-over from other donors' samples.

In its sample, this clonotype was seen many times. CDR3 sequence: CASSSGTENSGNTIYF. Here the CDR3 DNA reads TGTGCCAGCAGTTCCGGGACTGAGAACTCTGGAAACACCATATATTTT. The rearrangement joins TRBV7-8 to TRBJ1-3; possibly TRBD1 for D (5 bases). The germline V gene has CDR1 SGHVS and CDR2 FQNEAQ. This CDR3 is 16 amino acids long. V was cut by 6 bases and J by 0 bases, with 15 bases left in between.

As to this clonotype: A single base separates this from a much larger clone, so it may be a read error. This chain links TRBV28 with TRBJ2-1; D is uncertain. CDR3 length: 14 residues. V was cut by 5 bases and J by 5 bases, with 13 bases left in between. Germline values: CDR1 MDHEN, CDR2 SYDVKM. In DNA form, the CDR3 reads TGTGCCAGCAGTCCTCCGGAACAGAACAATGAGCAGTTCTTC. Translation: CASSPPEQNNEQFF.

J is TRBJ2-5 and V is TRBV11-2, with D uncertain. Trimming cost V 4 bases and J 0 bases, with 9 bases left between them. This CDR3 is built from 14 residues. Looked up from germline, CDR1 is SGHAT and CDR2 is FQNNGV. The CDR3: CASSSPYHQETQYF. The CDR3 coding sequence is TGTGCCAGCAGCTCCCCGTACCACCAAGAGACCCAGTACTTC.

This clonotype was observed a few times. This rearrangement joins TRBV7-2 to TRBJ2-1; 10 nucleotides align to TRBD2. V lost 3 bases and J lost 1; bases outside the gene matches: 3. Germline CDR1 SGHTA, CDR2 FQGNSA. The CDR3 length is 16 residues. CDR3 sequence reads: CASSLERGGSYNEQFF. In DNA, the CDR3 is TGTGCCAGCAGCTTGGAGCGGGGGGGTTCCTACAATGAGCAGTTCTTC.

The genes are TRBV12-3 or TRBV12-4 and TRBJ1-3, with 7 positions matching TRBD1. V gave up 6 bases and J gave up 0 bases; unmatched junction bases: 8. CDR3 length equals 16 residues. CDR3 residues: CASRDPGGYSGNTIYF. The CDR3 DNA reads as TGTGCCAGCAGGGACCCAGGGGGTTACTCTGGAAACACCATATATTTT.

This rearrangement joins TRBV24-1 to TRBJ2-1, with 9 nucleotides matching TRBD1. The germline V gene has CDR1 KGHDR and CDR2 SFDVKD. V shed 4 bases and J 2 bases; nucleotides not matched to a gene: 5. This CDR3 comprises 16 residues. The CDR3 bases are TGTGCCACCAGTGAATTACAGGGGGCAGCCTACAATGAGCAGTTCTTC. Its translation: CATSELQGAAYNEQFF.

Notes on this clonotype: This may arise from a read error, as a much more abundant clone is one base away. A read error is likely, as this CDR3 ends without the conserved phenylalanine or tryptophan. The V gene is TRBV12-3 or TRBV12-4, the J gene TRBJ1-6; D unresolved. V lost 1 base, J lost 8 bases, and 12 bases lay in between. The CDR3 contains 15 residues. The CDR3, as DNA: TGTGCCAGCAGTTTAGGGACCGACAATGATTCACCCCTCCACTCT. This translates into CASSLGTDNDSPLHS.

The rearrangement uses TRBV19 and TRBJ2-7, with D possibly matching TRBD1 (6 bases). Germline V gene lookup returns CDR1 LNHDA and CDR2 SQIVND (reference sequence). V was trimmed by 5 bases and J by 2 bases, leaving 16 bases between them. The CDR3 contains 15 residues. The CDR3 DNA reads as TGTGCCAGTAGTCTACCCGGGACACCGACCTACGAGCAGTACTTC. It specifies CASSLPGTPTYEQYF.

This clonotype showed up many times. The chain has TRBV7-2 and TRBJ2-3; the match to TRBD2 covers 12 bases. Germline values: CDR1 SGHTA, CDR2 FQGNSA. The CDR3 extends over 15 amino acids. V shed 4 bases and J 4 bases; nucleotides not matched to a gene: 3. The CDR3 DNA is TGTGCCAGCAGCTCTAGCGGGGGGGCCGCAGATACGCAGTATTTT. It codes for CASSSSGGAADTQYF.

The sample holds a few counts of this clonotype. The chain uses TRBV7-2 and TRBJ1-2; D unclear. Trimming pared 6 bases from V and 7 bases from J, leaving 18 bases between. The CDR3 is made up of 14 amino acids. Per germline, CDR1 SGHTA and CDR2 FQGNSA. The CDR3, as DNA: TGTGCCAGCAGGCCCACAGACTTCCCGGGTGGCTACACCTTC. It specifies CASRPTDFPGGYTF.

Details on this clonotype: This may come from a read error, since a much larger clone is one base off. V gene TRBV27 combines with J gene TRBJ2-1; no reliable D call. The V end lost 5 bases, the J end lost 0 bases, and 5 bases lay between the germline ends. This CDR3 is built from 13 residues. The germline CDR1 and CDR2 sequences are MNHEY and SMNVEV (reference sequence). The CDR3 loop reads CASSHSSYNEQFF. The CDR3 DNA sequence: TGTGCCAGCAGTCACAGCTCCTACAATGAGCAGTTCTTC.

This clonotype was detected ten times or more. The chain links TRBV3-1 to TRBJ1-2; D gene ambiguous. With 5 bases removed from V and 5 bases from J, the gap between germline ends came to 18 bases. This CDR3 is 15 amino acids long. Germline lookup yields CDR1 LGHDT and CDR2 YNNKEL (reference sequence). The CDR3 DNA follows: TGTGCCAGCAGCGGCAGCACGGAGACCCATTATGGCTACACCTTC. Translated, it gives CASSGSTETHYGYTF.

The chain is built from TRBV7-2 and TRBJ2-3; D is undetermined. V lost 2 bases, J lost 3 bases, and 12 bases lay in between. The germline gives CDR1 SGHTA, CDR2 FQGNSA. The CDR3 contains 15 residues. The CDR3 is CASSLSGLGTDTQYF. CDR3 DNA sequence: TGTGCCAGCAGCTTATCAGGCCTAGGGACAGATACGCAGTATTTT.

The chain is built from TRBV4-1 and TRBJ1-1, with TRBD1 matching over 8 bases. Trimming removed 1 base from V and 6 bases from J; junction bases left unmatched: 4. This CDR3 is 14 amino acids long. Germline V CDR1 and CDR2: MGHRA, YSYEKL. CDR3 in amino acids: CASSQAQGGAEAFF. CDR3 nucleotides: TGCGCCAGCAGCCAAGCACAGGGGGGAGCTGAAGCTTTCTTT.

This clonotype has only a few counts. The chain joins TRBV11-1 to TRBJ2-1; D may be TRBD1 (6 bases). Germline V gives CDR1 SGHAT, CDR2 FQDESV (reference sequence). The CDR3 is made up of 16 amino acids. V dropped 5 bases and J dropped 5 bases, with 19 bases sitting between them. CDR3 sequence: CASSPDLGALHNEQFF. The DNA of the CDR3 is TGTGCCAGCAGCCCAGACTTGGGGGCCCTTCACAATGAGCAGTTCTTC.

J is TRBJ2-2 and V is TRBV7-4; D unresolved. CDR1 is SGHVT and CDR2 is SQSDAQ in the germline V gene. Trimming stripped 4 bases from V and 7 bases from J, with 7 bases between. The CDR3 covers 12 residues. The DNA of the CDR3 is TGTGCCAGCAGCTCATCCGTCGGGGAGCTGTTTTTT. Translated, it gives CASSSSVGELFF.

Points on this clonotype: The junction departs from germline at one end; a sequencing error may be responsible. This sequence joins TRBV11-2 and TRBJ2-5; 11 nucleotides align to TRBD1. The CDR3 contains 17 residues. The germline gives CDR1 SGHAT, CDR2 FQNNGV. This CDR3 reads CASSVRTGGEYQETQYF. The CDR3 DNA sequence: TGTGCCAGCAGCGTTAGGACAGGGGGCGAGTACCAAGAGACCCAATACTTC.

This clonotype has just a few counts. V is TRBV3-1 and J is TRBJ1-1, with D unclear. CDR3 length: 14 amino acids. V gave up 4 bases and J gave up 1 base, with 10 bases separating them. The germline V gene encodes CDR1 LGHDT and CDR2 YNNKEL (reference sequence). The CDR3 DNA reads as TGTGCCAGCAGCCCCTCCCCACGGAACACTGAAGCTTTCTTT. Translated: CASSPSPRNTEAFF.

This clonotype was counted many times. V usage is TRBV28 and J usage is TRBJ2-5; D might be TRBD1 (6 bases). The germline gives CDR1 MDHEN, CDR2 SYDVKM. V dropped 7 bases and J dropped 5 bases, with 17 bases sitting between them. The CDR3 covers 14 residues. The CDR3 spells CASTEPRGGETQYF. The CDR3 coding sequence is TGTGCCAGCACCGAACCCAGGGGTGGTGAGACCCAGTACTTC.

The CDR3 protein is CASSSPQIMKTQYF. The DNA for the CDR3 is TGTGCCAGCAGTTCCCCTCAGATTATGAAGACCCAGTACTTC. V and J are TRBV12-3 or TRBV12-4 and TRBJ2-5, with no clear D. The CDR3 is 14 amino acids. With 4 bases removed from V and 6 bases from J, the gap between germline ends came to 15 bases.

The chain links TRBV27 to TRBJ1-2; D is ambiguous. Per the germline V gene, CDR1 is MNHEY and CDR2 is SMNVEV (reference sequence). The ends were cut back, 0 bases at V and 1 base at J, with 6 bases in the middle. The CDR3 spans 14 residues. Here the CDR3 DNA reads TGTGCCAGCAGTTTATCGCAGCGTAACTATGGCTACACCTTC. Residues: CASSLSQRNYGYTF.

The rearrangement links TRBV4-1 to TRBJ2-5, with 9 bases identical to TRBD1. The V segment lost 0 bases and the J segment 6 bases; nucleotides outside the gene matches: 5. The CDR3 totals 15 residues. Per the germline V gene, CDR1 is MGHRA and CDR2 is YSYEKL. CDR3 protein: CASSQDSTGGQTQYF. The CDR3 DNA reads as TGCGCCAGCAGCCAAGACTCGACAGGGGGGCAGACCCAGTACTTC.

The chain uses TRBV10-3 and TRBJ2-7; D remains unclear. The CDR3 is 12 amino acids. Trimming shortened V by 0 bases and J by 3 bases, and 3 bases separated the two germline ends. Germline assignment: CDR1 ENHRY and CDR2 SYGVKD. The DNA for the CDR3 is TGTGCCATCAGTGAGTCGATCTACGAGCAGTACTTC. Translating gives CAISESIYEQYF.